One T cell receptor beta chain is described in this entry. The sample belongs to a study of shared clonotypes between healthy human individuals. As for the study in general: In total, the donors were a couple of women and a few men aged 18 to 49.

Negatively enriched CD4+ T cells were divided by CD45RA into naive and memory. The repertoire was sequenced with immunoSEQ multiplex PCR; TCRdb's copy has only in-frame clones and lacks some. The sample yields approximately 740,000 clones, less than 85% seen once. V was shortened by 0 bases and J by 4 bases, with 9 bases between the two germline ends. CDR3 length: 14 amino acids. Per the germline V gene, CDR1 is MDHEN and CDR2 is SYDVKM. This TCR came from a woman younger than 45 in good health. J is TRBJ1-1 and V is TRBV28; a weak D match, TRBD1 (5 bases). The specimen was memory CD4+ T cells sorted from blood. Subset here: CD45RA-negative fraction. The CDR3 region has the DNA TGTGCCAGCAGTTTATGGACGGGGGGCACTGAAGCTTTCTTT. Residues: CASSLWTGGTEAFF.